This TCR beta chain is from a study of cytomegalovirus exposure and HLA in healthy donors. General study results and limits: It was approximately 170 TCR beta chains that were listed as cytomegalovirus-associated.

Comment on this clone: The antigen is undetermined.

Sampled while nominally healthy, donors likely had unrecorded immune exposures. PCR was performed using 60 Vbeta and 13 Jbeta primers. The table came from immunoSEQ multiplex PCR; TCRdb's copy has only in-frame clones and leaves some out. Across 150,000 to 250,000 clones, the top ten clones capture roughly 0.74% of the sample. The CDR3 extends over 14 amino acids. CDR1 is MNHEY, CDR2 SMNVEV, per germline (reference sequence). Trimming cost V 6 bases and J 6 bases; bases outside gene matches: 9. The source is a boy under 18 in good health and CMV-seronegative. The chain recombines TRBV27 with TRBJ2-7; 9 positions match TRBD2. Sequenced material: PBMCs. As DNA, the CDR3 is TGTGCCAGCAGGGGGACTGCGGGGGGGGCCGAGCAGTACTTC. As protein: CASRGTAGGAEQYF.